The rows below give T cell receptor beta chains drawn from one sample of a study of T cell responses to AZD1222 COVID-19 vaccine. Assay: immunoSEQ multiplex PCR; the TCRdb copy retains only in-frame clones and omits some. The profile shows about 84,000 clones, approximately 85% of them singletons. The sequencing used peripheral blood, collected 28 days after the second AZD1222 dose. These receptors all stem from an adult who received the AZD1222 COVID-19 vaccine. Both conserved end residues are trimmed from each CDR3.

J,V,CDR3
TRBJ1-2,TRBV11-2,ASSLMGRGGT
TRBJ1-2,TRBV11-2,ASSLTLSPNYGYT
TRBJ1-5,TRBV4-2,ASSQDIGGGGNQPQH
TRBJ1-6,TRBV5-6,ASSPTFGPLH
TRBJ2-2,TRBV11-2,ASSLTQGSRELF
TRBJ1-3,TRBV3-1/TRBV3-2,ASSPSSGNTIY
TRBJ1-4,TRBV9,ASSVVGATNEKLF
TRBJ1-4,TRBV2,ASSAFSNEKLF
TRBJ2-2,TRBV13,ASSSPTGLAVPGELF
TRBJ1-3,TRBV7-2,ASSPVGTGGSGNTIY
TRBJ1-6,TRBV6-5,ASQTGERSSPLH
TRBJ1-2,TRBV19,ASSIPLDSHYGYT
TRBJ2-1,TRBV11-3,ASSSRERGGRSNEQF
TRBJ1-5,TRBV12-3/TRBV12-4,ASSRGVGQPQH
TRBJ1-3,TRBV5-1,ASSGSLSGNTIY
TRBJ2-1,TRBV5-1,ASSLAGTSGLNEQF
TRBJ1-5,TRBV12-5,ASVEGGSQPQH
TRBJ1-6,TRBV11-2,ASSRQTGDNSPLH
TRBJ2-1,TRBV7-3,ASSQTGGNEQF
TRBJ1-2,TRBV29-1,SGDGPSHGYT
TRBJ2-1,TRBV9,ASSVGSISYNEQF
TRBJ2-3,TRBV7-2,ASSSPLLDTQY
TRBJ2-3,TRBV4-3,ASSQERSLPADTQY
TRBJ2-2,TRBV27,ASRATTGWDTGELF
TRBJ2-2,TRBV7-2,ASSLLGVIGTGELF
TRBJ1-5,TRBV3-1/TRBV3-2,ASSPEYRNQPQH
TRBJ2-1,TRBV7-2,ASRIARDNEQF
TRBJ1-5,TRBV2,ASSAGTVNQPQH
TRBJ1-2,TRBV28,ASKRGDSTYGYT
TRBJ2-2,TRBV7-2,ASSLTGAVTGELF
TRBJ1-2,TRBV18,ASSSDRTGMGYT
TRBJ2-7,TRBV11-3,ASSQGTSSIYEQY
TRBJ1-1,TRBV3-1/TRBV3-2,ANSSPAGNTEAF
TRBJ1-5,TRBV4-1,ASSLTGTGGSNQPQH
TRBJ2-1,TRBV27,ASSRTSGSGYNEQF
TRBJ2-2,TRBV6-5,ASSSNRVGELF
TRBJ2-3,TRBV30,AWSLGGATDTQY
TRBJ2-2,TRBV11-3,ASSLEFQGAGELF
TRBJ1-5,TRBV3-1/TRBV3-2,ASSQGGQGQSPQH
TRBJ2-1,TRBV24-1,ATSDQLAPDYNEQF
TRBJ1-6,TRBV5-5,ASSLGPLNSPLH
TRBJ2-5,TRBV7-3,ASSSTAGVTQY
TRBJ2-7,TRBV5-6,ASSLYRLTGESSYEQY
TRBJ1-2,TRBV6-1,ASSETGGYGYT
TRBJ2-7,TRBV5-1,ASSPPDRPSYEQY
TRBJ1-1,TRBV30,ACQVNTEAF
TRBJ2-4,TRBV7-8,ASSHGQGENIQY
TRBJ1-3,TRBV5-1,ASSGSAGSGNTIY
TRBJ1-1,TRBV7-2,ASSYRRASTTEAF
TRBJ2-3,TRBV12-5,ASGQYGTDTQY
TRBJ1-1,TRBV2,ASKGSENTEAF
TRBJ1-2,TRBV19,ASSKADITGTSYGYT
TRBJ1-1,TRBV28,ASSLAGQGNTEAF
TRBJ1-5,TRBV6-5,ASSRFGQPQH